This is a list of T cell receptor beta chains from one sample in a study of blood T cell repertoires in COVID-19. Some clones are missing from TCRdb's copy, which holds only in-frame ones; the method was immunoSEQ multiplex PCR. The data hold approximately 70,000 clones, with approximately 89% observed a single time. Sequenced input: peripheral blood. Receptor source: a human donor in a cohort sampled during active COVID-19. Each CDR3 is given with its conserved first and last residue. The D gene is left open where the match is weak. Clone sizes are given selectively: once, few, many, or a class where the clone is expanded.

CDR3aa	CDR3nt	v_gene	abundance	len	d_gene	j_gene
CAISDTSGVKHEQYF	TGTGCCATCAGCGATACTAGCGGGGTTAAACACGAGCAGTACTTC	TRBV10-3	NA	15	TRBD2	TRBJ2-7
CASTGWTGGRIMNTEAFF	TGTGCCAGCACCGGTTGGACAGGGGGTAGGATCATGAACACTGAAGCTTTCTTT	TRBV21-1	once	18	NA	TRBJ1-1
CASSESRQGVNYEQFF	TGCGCCAGCAGTGAGTCTAGGCAGGGGGTGAACTATGAGCAGTTCTTC	TRBV10-1	once	16	TRBD1	TRBJ2-1
CASSFTSSYNSPLHF	TGTGCCAGCAGTTTTACAAGCTCCTATAATTCACCCCTCCACTTT	TRBV27	once	15	NA	TRBJ1-6
CASSLFVGGFYGYTF	TGTGCCAGCAGCTTATTTGTAGGGGGCTTCTATGGCTACACCTTC	TRBV13	NA	15	TRBD1	TRBJ1-2
CASSIDRVSDEQYF	TGTGCCAGTAGTATAGACAGGGTTTCGGACGAGCAGTACTTC	TRBV19	NA	14	NA	TRBJ2-7
CASSQVSRGLKNTEAFF	TGTGCCAGCAGCCAAGTTTCCAGGGGGCTCAAGAACACTGAAGCTTTCTTT	TRBV3-1/TRBV3-2	once	17	TRBD1	TRBJ1-1
CASSGGGPQHF	TGTGCCAGCAGCGGGGGAGGGCCCCAGCATTTT	TRBV27	few	11	NA	TRBJ1-5
CASSPRSNTEAFF	TGCGCCAGCAGCCCGCGTTCGAACACTGAAGCTTTCTTT	TRBV4-1	NA	13	NA	TRBJ1-1
CASSHIRTTGDSEQYF	TGCGCCAGCAGCCATATCCGTACGACAGGAGACTCCGAGCAGTACTTC	TRBV4-1	NA	16	NA	TRBJ2-7
CASSRLSAEAFF	TGTGCCAGCAGCCGCTTATCAGCTGAAGCTTTCTTT	TRBV2	NA	12	NA	TRBJ1-1
CASSEGGVYEQYF	TGTGCCAGCAGTGAGGGAGGGGTCTACGAGCAGTACTTC	TRBV2	NA	13	TRBD2	TRBJ2-7
CASTSDRVSGVNTEAFF	TGTGCCAGCACCTCCGACAGAGTAAGTGGGGTGAACACTGAAGCTTTCTTT	TRBV7-8	NA	17	NA	TRBJ1-1
CASSDTSDTGELFF	TGTGCCAGCAGTGACACTAGCGACACCGGGGAGCTGTTTTTT	TRBV6-4	NA	14	TRBD2	TRBJ2-2
CAISEAGYTEAFF	TGTGCCATCAGTGAGGCAGGGTACACTGAAGCTTTCTTT	TRBV10-3	NA	13	NA	TRBJ1-1
CASSLDSRPGQRAYEQYF	TGCGCCAGCAGCCTTGATTCAAGACCGGGTCAAAGAGCTTACGAGCAGTACTTC	TRBV4-1	NA	18	NA	TRBJ2-7
CASSEDRGGYGYTF	TGTGCCAGCAGTGAAGACAGGGGCGGCTATGGCTACACCTTC	TRBV6-1	once	14	TRBD1	TRBJ1-2
CASSKTPGEGTEAFF	TGTGCCAGCAGTAAGACCCCAGGGGAGGGAACTGAAGCTTTCTTT	TRBV9	NA	15	NA	TRBJ1-1
CASSQGQSEAFF	TGCGCCAGCAGCCAAGGACAGAGTGAAGCTTTCTTT	TRBV4-3	once	12	NA	TRBJ1-1
CASSEPRDTFSYEQYF	TGTGCCAGCAGTGAACCGAGGGACACTTTCTCCTACGAGCAGTACTTC	TRBV6-1	NA	16	NA	TRBJ2-7
CASSLLRQGNNSPLHF	TGTGCCAGCAGTTTACTCCGACAGGGGAATAATTCACCCCTCCACTTT	TRBV28	NA	16	TRBD1	TRBJ1-6
CASSSSPTIDTEAFF	TGTGCCAGCAGTTCCTCGCCCACAATCGACACTGAAGCTTTCTTT	TRBV5-5	NA	15	NA	TRBJ1-1
CASSGRTGPDEKLFF	TGTGCCAGCAGTGGCAGGACAGGGCCTGATGAAAAACTGTTTTTT	TRBV28	NA	15	TRBD1	TRBJ1-4
CASSFGQGVFGYTF	TGTGCCAGTAGTTTCGGACAGGGCGTTTTTGGCTACACCTTC	TRBV19	once	14	TRBD1	TRBJ1-2
CASSLVGGGAFETQYF	TGTGCCAGCAGCTTAGTTGGCGGGGGGGCCTTTGAGACCCAGTACTTC	TRBV7-2	NA	16	TRBD2	TRBJ2-5
CASRVGYSSYEQYF	TGTGCCAGCAGAGTTGGGTACAGCTCCTACGAGCAGTACTTC	TRBV6-5	NA	14	NA	TRBJ2-7
CASSLWANTEAFF	TGTGCCAGCAGTTTATGGGCGAACACTGAAGCTTTCTTT	TRBV27	NA	13	NA	TRBJ1-1
CASSLLGEGANVLTF	TGCGCCAGCAGCTTACTCGGGGAAGGGGCCAACGTCCTGACTTTC	TRBV5-1	NA	15	NA	TRBJ2-6
CASSQTSQYPGTEAFF	TGTGCCAGCAGCCAGACCTCACAATACCCGGGCACTGAAGCTTTCTTT	TRBV21-1	NA	16	NA	TRBJ1-1
CASSLERGVKYEQYF	TGTGCCAGCAGCTTAGAGCGAGGAGTGAAGTACGAGCAGTACTTC	TRBV11-2	NA	15	NA	TRBJ2-7
CASRTGLNTEAFF	TGTGCCAGTAGGACAGGGTTGAACACTGAAGCTTTCTTT	TRBV19	NA	13	TRBD1	TRBJ1-1
CASSLGDRDAETEAFF	TGTGCCAGCAGCTTGGGAGACAGGGACGCGGAGACTGAAGCTTTCTTT	TRBV5-6	NA	16	TRBD1	TRBJ1-1
CASSFETDNEKLFF	TGTGCCAGCAGCTTCGAGACAGATAATGAAAAACTGTTTTTT	TRBV5-6	NA	14	NA	TRBJ1-4
CASRILQGYEQYF	TGTGCCAGCAGGATTCTACAGGGTTACGAGCAGTACTTC	TRBV6-5	once	13	NA	TRBJ2-7
CASSQDLGLAGVSSYEQYF	TGTGCCAGCAGCCAAGATCTCGGACTAGCGGGGGTGAGCTCCTACGAGCAGTACTTC	TRBV3-1/TRBV3-2	NA	19	TRBD2	TRBJ2-7
CASSSRTGDEKLFF	TGTGCCAGCAGCTCCCGAACAGGGGATGAAAAACTGTTTTTT	TRBV2	NA	14	TRBD1	TRBJ1-4
CASYRTGLDGPTF	TGTGCCAGTTATCGGACAGGGCTCGACGGTCCCACCTTC	TRBV2	NA	13	TRBD1	TRBJ1-2
CASSILAGSSYEQYF	TGTGCCAGCAGTATACTAGCGGGGAGCTCCTACGAGCAGTACTTC	TRBV27	NA	15	TRBD2	TRBJ2-7
CASSRRTGSYEQYF	TGTGCCAGCAGTCGTAGGACGGGGAGCTACGAGCAGTACTTC	TRBV5-6	NA	14	NA	TRBJ2-7
CASSLFTSGNTIYF	TGTGCCAGCAGCTTATTTACATCGGGAAACACCATATATTTT	TRBV13	once	14	NA	TRBJ1-3
CASSFPRDEQYF	TGTGCCAGCAGTTTCCCCCGGGACGAGCAGTACTTC	TRBV27	NA	12	NA	TRBJ2-7
CASSYLGQGNTEAFF	TGTGCCAGCAGTTACCTGGGACAGGGTAACACTGAAGCTTTCTTT	TRBV6-5	NA	15	TRBD1	TRBJ1-1
CASSFLYGEGMKNTEAFF	TGTGCCAGCAGTTTCTTGTACGGGGAGGGGATGAAGAACACTGAAGCTTTCTTT	TRBV28	NA	18	NA	TRBJ1-1
CASRKIRDRGLYNEQFF	TGTGCCAGCAGGAAAATACGGGACAGGGGGCTTTACAATGAGCAGTTCTTC	TRBV11-2	NA	17	TRBD1	TRBJ2-1
CASSLSAGEQYF	TGTGCCAGCAGTTTATCCGCCGGCGAGCAGTACTTC	TRBV27	NA	12	NA	TRBJ2-7
CASSDPPYRGRNSPLHF	TGTGCCAGCAGTGACCCCCCGTATAGGGGCCGGAATTCACCCCTCCACTTT	TRBV6-1	NA	17	NA	TRBJ1-6
CASSLRQMNTEAFF	TGCGCCAGCAGCTTGCGTCAGATGAACACTGAAGCTTTCTTT	TRBV5-1	NA	14	NA	TRBJ1-1
CAGKIAGPSYEQYF	TGTGCCGGCAAAATAGCGGGGCCTTCCTACGAGCAGTACTTC	TRBV2	once	14	TRBD2	TRBJ2-7
CASSLGRGSFHTYEQYF	TGTGCCAGCAGCTTAGGTAGAGGGTCCTTCCATACATACGAGCAGTACTTC	TRBV11-2	NA	17	NA	TRBJ2-7
CAWRAGRGNTIYF	TGTGCCTGGAGGGCAGGCCGGGGAAACACCATATATTTT	TRBV30	NA	13	NA	TRBJ1-3
CASSSRAREMTGKDGYTF	TGTGCCAGCAGCTCAAGGGCGAGAGAGATGACAGGGAAGGATGGCTACACCTTC	TRBV11-2	NA	18	TRBD1	TRBJ1-2
CASSYDPLDKGYSYEQYF	TGTGCCAGCAGTTACGATCCCCTCGACAAGGGGTATTCCTACGAGCAGTACTTC	TRBV6-2/TRBV6-3	NA	18	NA	TRBJ2-7
CASSPTGTTEAFF	TGTGCCAGCAGCCCCACAGGGACCACTGAAGCTTTCTTT	TRBV11-3	NA	13	NA	TRBJ1-1
CASSLGALGSPLHF	TGTGCCAGCAGCTTAGGGGCGTTGGGATCACCCCTCCACTTT	TRBV5-6	NA	14	NA	TRBJ1-6
CASSVGQGATYEQYF	TGTGCCAGCAGCGTAGGGCAGGGGGCAACCTACGAGCAGTACTTC	TRBV9	NA	15	TRBD1	TRBJ2-7
CASSVVGTLNNEQFF	TGTGCCAGCAGCGTAGTTGGGACTTTAAACAATGAGCAGTTCTTC	TRBV9	NA	15	NA	TRBJ2-1
CASSFRQGGEKLFF	TGCGCCAGCAGCTTCCGACAGGGAGGCGAAAAACTGTTTTTT	TRBV5-1	few	14	TRBD1	TRBJ1-4
CASSSLGTGLPYEQYF	TGTGCCAGCAGCTCCCTAGGGACAGGGCTTCCCTACGAGCAGTACTTC	TRBV13	NA	16	TRBD1	TRBJ2-7